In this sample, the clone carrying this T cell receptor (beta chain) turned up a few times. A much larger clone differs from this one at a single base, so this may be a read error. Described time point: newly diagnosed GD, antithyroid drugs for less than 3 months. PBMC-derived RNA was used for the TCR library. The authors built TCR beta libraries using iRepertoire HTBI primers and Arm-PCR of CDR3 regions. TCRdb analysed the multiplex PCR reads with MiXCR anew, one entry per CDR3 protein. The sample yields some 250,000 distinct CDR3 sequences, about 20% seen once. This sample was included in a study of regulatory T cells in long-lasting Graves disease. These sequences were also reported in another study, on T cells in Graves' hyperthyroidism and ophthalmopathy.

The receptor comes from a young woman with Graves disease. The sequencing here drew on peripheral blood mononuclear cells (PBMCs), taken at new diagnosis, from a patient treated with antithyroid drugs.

CDR3 in DNA: TGTGCCAGCAGCCAACTGGACGTCTACGAGCAGTTCTTC. It specifies CASSQLDVYEQFF. The gene calls are TRBV3-1 and TRBJ2-1; D ambiguous. The V end was cut by 2 bases, the J end by 10 bases, with 12 bases between. The CDR3 spans 13 residues. CDR1 is LGHDT, CDR2 YNNKEL, per germline (reference sequence).